One sample yielded the 20 T cell receptor beta chains listed below, sequenced in a study of Ad26.COV2.S vaccination and SARS-CoV-2 variants. Measured with immunoSEQ multiplex PCR; TCRdb has only the in-frame clones, and not every one. Counted here are 120,000 to 150,000 clones, 80% to 90% occurring once; the ten biggest clones make up approximately 5%. Sequenced material: peripheral blood, taken after recovery from COVID-19. These receptors originate from a human donor who had recovered from COVID-19.

This clone was picked up many times. The V and J genes are TRBV28 and TRBJ2-2, with TRBD2 matching over 13 bases. V trimming: 7 bases; J trimming: 3 bases; junction bases outside the gene matches: 8. CDR3 length: 17 amino acids. CDR1 and CDR2 (germline): MDHEN, SYDVKM. The CDR3 DNA sequence: TGTGCCAGCACCGGGACTAGCGGGGATTCGTACACCGGGGAGCTGTTTTTT. It codes for CASTGTSGDSYTGELFF.

This chain links TRBV21-1 with TRBJ2-5; the table assigns TRBD2, which was not confirmed against the DNA. TRBV21-1 is labeled a pseudogene. This CDR3 spans 14 amino acids. CDR3 DNA: TGTGCCAGCAGCGGCCAGCGGGGGTGGGAGACCCAGTACTTC. Translating gives CASSGQRGWETQYF.

The chain employs TRBV7-2 and TRBJ1-5, with 8 bases that match TRBD1. Germline CDR1 and CDR2: SGHTA and FQGNSA. This CDR3 has 15 residues. Unmatched junction bases numbered 8, after V lost 5 bases and J lost 5 bases. The CDR3: CASSPKQGVYQPQHF. Here the CDR3 DNA reads TGTGCCAGCAGCCCAAAACAGGGGGTTTATCAGCCCCAGCATTTT. Drawing the rest from reference TRBV7-2 and TRBJ1-5, the complete variable domain is GAGVSQSPSNKVTEKGKDVELRCDPISGHTALYWYRQSLGQGLEFLIYFQGNSAPDKSGLPSDRFSAERTGGSVSTLTIQRTQQEDSAVYLCASSPKQGVYQPQHFGDGTRLSIL.

This clone has a single count. The chain carries TRBV6-5 and TRBJ2-1, with D tentatively TRBD2 (6 bases). This CDR3 has 14 amino acids. Trimming removed 6 bases at V and 5 bases at J, with 14 bases between. Germline CDR1 is MNHEY and CDR2 is SVGAGI. The CDR3 region is CASRQDGGHNEQFF. The CDR3 coding sequence is TGTGCCAGCAGACAGGACGGGGGACACAATGAGCAGTTCTTC.

On this clone: This sample also contains other DNA sequences that code for the same CDR3. The gene calls are TRBV9 and TRBJ2-3, with TRBD2 matching 9 bases. Germline values: CDR1 SGDLS, CDR2 YYNGEE. V was clipped by 0 bases and J by 4 bases; unmatched bases: 3. The CDR3 loop spans 15 amino acids. The CDR3 loop reads CASSVVSGGADTQYF. The CDR3, as DNA: TGTGCCAGCAGCGTAGTTAGCGGGGGTGCAGATACGCAGTATTTT. Full variable domain (outside the CDR3, taken from reference TRBV9 and TRBJ2-3): DSGVTQTPKHLITATGQRVTLRCSPRSGDLSVYWYQQSLDQGLQFLIQYYNGEERAKGNILERFSAQQFPDLHSELNLSSLELGDSALYFCASSVVSGGADTQYFGPGTRLTVL.

The chain links TRBV3-1 (or the pseudogene TRBV3-2) to TRBJ1-4, with a possible D match to TRBD1 (5 bases). Between the trimmed V and J ends, which lost 4 bases and 6 bases, there was a span of 18 bases. Germline-derived CDR1 and CDR2 are LGHDT and YNNKEL (reference sequence). The CDR3 is 16 residues long. The CDR3 DNA reads TGTGCCAGCAGCCGACGGGGGGGAGAGGGTGATGAAAAACTGTTTTTT. Amino acids: CASSRRGGEGDEKLFF.

V and J are TRBV2 and TRBJ1-2; 7 bases match TRBD1. This CDR3 comprises 15 residues. CDR1 and CDR2 from the germline V gene are SNHLY and FYNNEI. With V trimmed by 3 bases and J by 3 bases, 7 bases remained unmatched. DNA of the CDR3: TGTGCCAGCAGTGACGCTTCGACAGGGTACTATGGCTACACCTTC. Amino acids: CASSDASTGYYGYTF.

The chain couples TRBV19 to TRBJ2-1, with D maybe TRBD1 (5 bases). Germline V gene lookup returns CDR1 LNHDA and CDR2 SQIVND (reference sequence). Trimming removed 1 base from V and 4 bases from J, with 5 bases in between. CDR3 length equals 13 residues. For the CDR3, the DNA is TGTGCCAGTAGTATAGGGACATACAATGAGCAGTTCTTC. Encoded protein: CASSIGTYNEQFF.

In its sample, this clone was seen once. The gene calls are TRBV14 and TRBJ2-3; 10 positions agree with TRBD2. There are 14 residues in the CDR3. The junction had 2 bases not matched to a gene; V was cut back by 1 base and J by 7 bases. CDR1 SGHDN and CDR2 FVKESK come from the germline V gene. CDR3 in amino acids: CASSQVSGGNTQYF. The CDR3 nucleotides read TGTGCCAGCAGCCAAGTTAGCGGGGGGAATACGCAGTATTTT.

The chain recombines TRBV7-9 with TRBJ2-7; D is undetermined. There are 11 residues in the CDR3. Trimming cost V 4 bases and J 4 bases, with 5 bases left between them. CDR1 and CDR2 from the germline V gene are SEHNR and FQNEAQ (reference sequence). The CDR3 bases are TGTGCCAGCAGCTCAACATACGAGCAGTACTTC. Protein product: CASSSTYEQYF.

The chain combines TRBV27 with TRBJ2-2, with TRBD2 as a possible D gene (5 bases). The length of the CDR3 is 14 residues. Trimming cost V 6 bases and J 4 bases, with 12 bases left between them. Germline V gene sequence: CDR1 MNHEY, CDR2 SMNVEV (reference sequence). The CDR3 DNA reads as TGTGCCAGCAGCGAACTGGGAGCCACCGGGGAGCTGTTTTTT. Protein: CASSELGATGELFF.

The chain employs TRBV18 and TRBJ1-1, with D possibly being TRBD1 (6 bases). The germline V gene encodes CDR1 KGHSH and CDR2 LQKENI. V was pared by 6 bases and J by 1 base, with 18 bases between. The CDR3 runs to 16 residues. The CDR3 bases are TGTGCCAGCTCTCCCGTGAGTCCGGGGGCGAACACTGAAGCTTTCTTT. Amino acid sequence: CASSPVSPGANTEAFF.

This sequence joins TRBV11-2 and TRBJ1-1, with D uncertain. V lost 2 bases to trimming and J lost 1 base, with 5 bases between them. The CDR3 is 13 residues long. CDR1 and CDR2 from the germline V gene are SGHAT and FQNNGV. In DNA, the CDR3 is TGTGCCAGCAGCTTATTCGGGAACACTGAAGCTTTCTTT. Amino acid sequence: CASSLFGNTEAFF.

The rearrangement uses TRBV27 and TRBJ1-6; D might be TRBD1 (6 bases). CDR1 is MNHEY, CDR2 SMNVEV, per germline (reference sequence). This CDR3 region has 13 residues. V gave up 6 bases and J gave up 8 bases, with 11 bases separating them. CDR3 loop: CASRRAGDSPLHF. CDR3 nucleotide sequence: TGTGCCAGCAGACGGGCAGGGGATTCACCCCTCCACTTT.

CDR3 region: CASSFGRAYNEQFF. Here the CDR3 DNA reads TGCGCCAGCAGCTTCGGGCGGGCCTACAATGAGCAGTTCTTC. J is TRBJ2-1 and V is TRBV5-1, with a tentative D call TRBD2 (5 bases). Germline V gives CDR1 SGHRS, CDR2 YFSETQ. Trimming took off 2 bases at V and 2 bases at J, with 8 bases between the two ends. The CDR3 is 14 residues long.

The CDR3, as DNA: TGTGCCAGTAGTATTAGGTGGGGGGAGCAGTTCTTC. Residues: CASSIRWGEQFF. V usage is TRBV19 and J usage is TRBJ2-1; D is perhaps TRBD1 or TRBD2 (5 bases each). V was clipped by 3 bases and J by 10 bases, with 10 bases between them. The length of the CDR3 is 12 residues. Germline CDR1 and CDR2: LNHDA and SQIVND (reference sequence).

The gene calls are TRBV29-1 and TRBJ1-2, with D possibly TRBD1 on 5 matching bases. V gave up 3 bases and J gave up 6 bases, with 11 bases separating them. The germline CDR1 and CDR2 sequences are SQVTM and ANQGSEA. The CDR3 runs to 12 residues. The DNA for the CDR3 is TGCAGCGTTGATTGGGGGTTGAATGGCTACACCTTC. As protein: CSVDWGLNGYTF. The full variable domain, its missing parts supplied by reference TRBV29-1 and TRBJ1-2, is SAVISQKPSRDICQRGTSLTIQCQVDSQVTMMFWYRQQPGQSLTLIATANQGSEATYESGFVIDKFPISRPNLTFSTLTVSNMSPEDSSIYLCSVDWGLNGYTFGSGTRLTVV.

This clone showed up just a few times. This rearrangement joins TRBV2 to TRBJ2-7; D is uncertain. Deletions cut 4 bases from V and 0 bases from J, with 10 bases between. The germline CDR1 and CDR2 sequences are SNHLY and FYNNEI. The CDR3 contains 14 residues. The CDR3 is CASSVDSVSYEQYF. CDR3 nucleotides: TGTGCCAGCAGTGTAGACTCTGTCTCCTACGAGCAGTACTTC.

V usage is TRBV2 and J usage is TRBJ1-4; maybe TRBD1 (6 bases). The CDR3 totals 12 residues. V was cut by 6 bases and J by 10 bases, with 12 bases left in between. Germline assignment: CDR1 SNHLY and CDR2 FYNNEI. The CDR3 protein is CASSTGTAKLFF. In DNA, the CDR3 is TGTGCCAGCAGCACAGGGACTGCAAAACTGTTTTTT.

The gene calls are TRBV5-4 and TRBJ2-3; 11 positions agree with TRBD2. V was clipped by 4 bases and J by 5 bases; unmatched bases: 6. Germline assignment: CDR1 SGHNT and CDR2 YYREEE (reference sequence). This CDR3 has 15 amino acids. Written as DNA, the CDR3 is TGTGCCAGCAGCATTAGCGGGGGGGCCGGAGATACGCAGTATTTT. It translates to CASSISGGAGDTQYF.